The rows below give T cell receptor beta chains drawn from one sample of a study of shared clonotypes between healthy human individuals. Sequencing used immunoSEQ multiplex PCR; TCRdb keeps in-frame clones, though not all of them. Found here are more than 400,000 clones, about 96% of them singletons; the top ten hold about 0.059%. Source material: naive CD4+ T cells sorted from blood. These receptors originate from a woman in her 30s in good health. Each CDR3 is given with its conserved first and last residue. Each record gives: D gene, clone size, V gene, J gene, CDR3 protein, CDR3 DNA. The D gene is left open where the match is weak. Clone size is not always given. Where it is, it says once, few, many or a class for expanded clones.

NA,NA,TRBV21-1,TRBJ2-1,CASSKVRTSYNEQFF,TGTGCCAGCAGCAAGGTTCGGACATCTTACAATGAGCAGTTCTTC
TRBD2,NA,TRBV7-2,TRBJ2-1,CASSPRTSGMYNEQFF,TGTGCCAGCAGCCCTAGGACTAGCGGGATGTACAATGAGCAGTTCTTC
NA,NA,TRBV2,TRBJ2-1,CASSGPAWGERDEQFF,TGTGCCAGCAGTGGCCCGGCGTGGGGGGAAAGGGATGAGCAGTTCTTC
NA,once,TRBV7-6,TRBJ1-5,CASSSRGFEQPQHF,TGTGCCAGCAGCTCCCGGGGTTTCGAGCAGCCCCAGCATTTT
TRBD2,NA,TRBV27,TRBJ2-1,CASSAPGRGRGHGEQFF,TGTGCCAGCAGTGCCCCAGGTCGCGGGAGAGGGCACGGTGAGCAGTTCTTC
NA,few,TRBV9,TRBJ2-5,CASSVVETQYF,TGTGCCAGCAGCGTAGTCGAGACCCAGTACTTC
NA,once,TRBV27,TRBJ2-1,CASSSPFRSFYADEQFF,TGTGCCAGCAGTTCCCCCTTTCGGAGCTTCTACGCCGATGAGCAGTTCTTC
NA,NA,TRBV6-1,TRBJ2-7,CASSEGRDTYYEQYF,TGTGCCAGCAGTGAAGGCCGGGACACCTACTACGAGCAGTACTTC
TRBD2,NA,TRBV5-1,TRBJ2-3,CASSLPSPTSGRAEDTQYF,TGCGCCAGCAGCCTCCCTTCACCTACTAGCGGGAGGGCCGAAGATACGCAGTATTTT
NA,NA,TRBV30,TRBJ2-3,CAWSALRPDTQYF,TGTGCCTGGAGTGCACTAAGGCCGGATACGCAGTATTTT
TRBD2,NA,TRBV2,TRBJ2-7,CASRLAGDEQYF,TGTGCCAGCAGACTAGCGGGAGACGAGCAGTACTTC
TRBD2,NA,TRBV15,TRBJ2-3,CATSSFGRSGRSPADTQYF,TGTGCCACCAGCAGTTTTGGTAGGAGCGGGAGATCTCCGGCAGATACGCAGTATTTT
NA,NA,TRBV7-9,TRBJ1-1,CASSLRTDTEAFF,TGTGCCAGCAGCTTACGGACAGACACTGAAGCTTTCTTT
NA,NA,TRBV18,TRBJ1-2,CASSPGQSSNYGYTF,TGTGCCAGCTCACCCGGACAGAGTTCTAACTATGGCTACACCTTC
NA,NA,TRBV6-1,TRBJ2-2,CASSETFVNTGELFF,TGTGCCAGCAGTGAAACATTTGTGAACACCGGGGAGCTGTTTTTT
TRBD1,few,TRBV28,TRBJ1-5,CASSLPDRGHQPQHF,TGTGCCAGCAGTTTACCGGACAGGGGACATCAGCCCCAGCATTTT
NA,NA,TRBV28,TRBJ2-5,CASSYEETQYF,TGTGCCAGCAGTTATGAAGAGACCCAGTACTTC
TRBD2,NA,TRBV9,TRBJ2-1,CASSPLAGGVWNEQFF,TGTGCCAGCAGCCCATTAGCGGGAGGAGTTTGGAATGAGCAGTTCTTC
TRBD1,NA,TRBV28,TRBJ2-1,CASSPHSGTAYNEQFF,TGTGCCAGCAGCCCCCACTCCGGGACAGCCTACAATGAGCAGTTCTTC
NA,NA,TRBV18,TRBJ2-3,CASSPRTDTDTQYF,TGTGCCAGCTCACCACGAACGGACACAGATACGCAGTATTTT
TRBD1,NA,TRBV19,TRBJ2-7,CASSNTGTGGSYEQYF,TGTGCCAGTAGTAATACCGGGACAGGGGGTTCCTACGAGCAGTACTTC
NA,NA,TRBV19,TRBJ2-7,CASRNRDADYYEQYF,TGTGCCAGTAGAAACCGGGACGCCGATTATTACGAGCAGTACTTC
TRBD2,NA,TRBV5-1,TRBJ2-1,CASRVGSGDNEQFF,TGCGCCAGCAGAGTCGGGAGCGGGGACAATGAGCAGTTCTTC
TRBD2,NA,TRBV5-1,TRBJ2-1,CASSSVAGVAANEQFF,TGCGCCAGCAGCTCCGTAGCGGGAGTTGCCGCAAATGAGCAGTTCTTC
TRBD1,once,TRBV5-5,TRBJ2-7,CASSFAGGQGNEQYF,TGTGCCAGCAGCTTCGCAGGCGGACAGGGGAACGAGCAGTACTTC
TRBD1,NA,TRBV5-1,TRBJ1-4,CASSLAHRGREKLFF,TGCGCCAGCAGCTTGGCGCACAGGGGTAGGGAAAAACTGTTTTTT
NA,NA,TRBV5-6,TRBJ2-5,CASSRAGQLQETQYF,TGTGCCAGCAGCAGAGCCGGACAGCTACAAGAGACCCAGTACTTC
TRBD1,NA,TRBV2,TRBJ1-4,CASSDDRGAEKLFF,TGTGCCAGCAGTGACGACAGGGGAGCTGAAAAACTGTTTTTT
NA,NA,TRBV11-3,TRBJ1-5,CASSLARFNQPQHF,TGTGCCAGCAGCTTAGCCAGGTTCAATCAGCCCCAGCATTTT
TRBD1,NA,TRBV6-6,TRBJ1-1,CASSYPGTGGTEAFF,TGTGCCAGCAGCTACCCCGGGACAGGGGGCACTGAAGCTTTCTTT
NA,NA,TRBV4-1,TRBJ2-1,CASSPGPARLLANEQFF,TGCGCCAGCAGCCCCGGACCGGCCAGACTCTTGGCAAATGAGCAGTTCTTC
TRBD1,NA,TRBV4-1,TRBJ2-5,CASSQATHRDRAQETQYF,TGCGCCAGCAGCCAAGCGACCCACCGGGACAGGGCGCAAGAGACCCAGTACTTC
NA,NA,TRBV6-5,TRBJ1-4,CASSFDTNEKLFF,TGTGCCAGCAGTTTCGATACTAATGAAAAACTGTTTTTT
NA,NA,TRBV15,TRBJ2-7,CATSRDFGTSTYEQYF,TGTGCCACCAGCAGAGACTTTGGGACTTCCACCTACGAGCAGTACTTC
TRBD1,NA,TRBV28,TRBJ2-1,CASRTGGNEQFF,TGTGCCAGCAGGACAGGGGGCAATGAGCAGTTCTTC
TRBD2,NA,TRBV5-8,TRBJ2-6,CASSLLGGRSSGANVLTF,TGTGCCAGCAGCTTGCTCGGCGGGAGGAGCTCTGGGGCCAACGTCCTGACTTTC
TRBD1,NA,TRBV4-1,TRBJ2-1,CASSRTGTGENEQFF,TGCGCCAGCAGCCGAACCGGGACAGGGGAGAATGAGCAGTTCTTC
NA,NA,TRBV4-1,TRBJ2-2,CASSEGLGPGELFF,TGCGCCAGCAGCGAGGGACTGGGTCCCGGGGAGCTGTTTTTT
NA,NA,TRBV7-4,TRBJ1-2,CASSQNPTTDDAGYTF,TGTGCCAGCAGCCAAAACCCGACGACGGACGACGCCGGCTACACCTTC
NA,NA,TRBV15,TRBJ2-5,CATSRDQWGETQYF,TGTGCCACCAGCAGAGATCAATGGGGAGAGACCCAGTACTTC